The clone carrying this T cell receptor (beta chain) came up once. Its cognate antigen is unknown. The sample belongs to a study of shared clonotypes between healthy human individuals. Across the study: Used for every donor were three CD4 naive, three CD4 memory, two CD8 naive and one CD8 memory plate.

The germline V gene has CDR1 SGHNT and CDR2 YYREEE (reference sequence). V gave up 0 bases and J gave up 2 bases, with 8 bases separating them. CDR3 length equals 14 residues. Study results and caveats: Naive CD4 clonotypes were shared across a handful of donors at roughly 5.5%. A generally larger estimated richness was seen in naive subsets than in memory subsets. The donor pool, a small one, limited the genetic and exposure-history diversity represented.

Using immunoSEQ multiplex PCR, the repertoire was profiled, and TCRdb retains in-frame clones only, with some absent. The table shows millions of clones, with approximately 95% occurring only once. This receptor was obtained from a man aged 18 to 30 in good health. Some clones in this sample may be carry-over from other donors' samples. The sequencing sample was made of naive CD4+ T cells from PBMCs. Subset indicated: CD45RA+ positively selected. The V and J genes are TRBV5-4 and TRBJ2-5; D is ambiguous. The CDR3 DNA reads as TGTGCCAGCAGCTTGGGGCCGGGTCAAGAGACCCAGTACTTC. This gives the protein CASSLGPGQETQYF.